This is a list of T cell receptor beta chains from one sample in a study of blood T cells in healthy people across ages. TCRdb ran MiXCR on the 5' RACE reads and lists one entry per CDR3 protein. The sample records about 680,000 distinct CDR3 sequences, around half being singletons. Sequenced sample: blood. The receptors stem from a woman aged 55-75 years in good health. The CDR3 runs from the conserved cysteine through the conserved F or W. The D gene is left open where the match is weak. Size is stated for part of the rows, as once, few or many counts, or as a class when the clone is expanded.

D: TRBD1; J: TRBJ1-6; V: TRBV4-1; size: few; CDR3: CASSQAWTGGSSPLHF; DNA: TGCGCCAGCAGCCAAGCCTGGACAGGGGGTAGTTCACCCCTCCACTTT
D: .; J: TRBJ2-1; V: TRBV7-3; size: .; CDR3: CASSLTATGLSYNEQFF; DNA: TGTGCCAGCAGCTTAACGGCAACGGGACTTTCCTACAATGAGCAGTTCTTC
D: TRBD2; J: TRBJ2-1; V: TRBV20-1; size: .; CDR3: CSASQDLAGGPNEQFF; DNA: TGCAGTGCTAGTCAAGATCTAGCGGGAGGTCCCAATGAGCAGTTCTTC
D: .; J: TRBJ2-7; V: TRBV20-1; size: few; CDR3: CSASLQGSFIQYF; DNA: TGCAGTGCTAGCCTACAGGGATCTTTTATCCAGTACTTC
D: .; J: TRBJ2-3; V: TRBV7-3; size: .; CDR3: CASSSPEGPEVDTQYF; DNA: TGTGCCAGCAGCTCCCCGGAAGGGCCGGAGGTAGATACGCAGTATTTT
D: TRBD1; J: TRBJ2-3; V: TRBV20-1; size: many; CDR3: CSAPDRVRTDTQYF; DNA: TGCAGTGCTCCCGACAGGGTGAGGACAGATACGCAGTATTTT
D: .; J: TRBJ1-1; V: TRBV28; size: .; CDR3: CASSPPDGEGYTEAFF; DNA: TGTGCCAGCAGTCCACCGGACGGGGAAGGGTACACTGAAGCTTTCTTT
D: TRBD1; J: TRBJ2-7; V: TRBV20-1; size: .; CDR3: CSARARTTGNYEQYF; DNA: TGCAGTGCTAGAGCCAGAACGACAGGGAACTACGAGCAGTACTTC
D: .; J: TRBJ2-2; V: TRBV7-2; size: .; CDR3: CASSEVAGTAGELFF; DNA: TGTGCCAGCAGCGAAGTTGCCGGGACTGCCGGGGAGCTGTTTTTT
D: TRBD2; J: TRBJ2-5; V: TRBV6-6; size: .; CDR3: CASILAGGETQYF; DNA: TGTGCCAGCATCCTAGCGGGAGGAGAGACCCAGTACTTC
D: .; J: TRBJ2-1; V: TRBV20-1; size: .; CDR3: CSARDLEVHNEQFF; DNA: TGCAGTGCTAGAGACCTAGAGGTTCACAATGAGCAGTTCTTC
D: .; J: TRBJ2-7; V: TRBV7-9; size: .; CDR3: CASSYRDSGHYEQYF; DNA: TGTGCCAGCAGCTACAGGGACTCAGGCCACTACGAGCAGTACTTC
D: .; J: TRBJ2-7; V: TRBV20-1; size: few; CDR3: CSARRPGQLLPYEQYF; DNA: TGCAGTGCTAGACGCCCTGGACAGCTTCTACCCTACGAGCAGTACTTC
D: TRBD2; J: TRBJ2-5; V: TRBV6-2/TRBV6-3; size: few; CDR3: CASNGGVTSGKTPEETQYF; DNA: TGTGCCAGCAATGGGGGGGTAACTAGCGGAAAGACCCCCGAAGAGACCCAGTACTTC
D: TRBD1; J: TRBJ1-1; V: TRBV2; size: many; CDR3: CASRNSDREGFTEAFF; DNA: TGTGCCAGCAGGAACTCTGACAGGGAAGGGTTCACTGAAGCTTTCTTT
D: .; J: TRBJ2-1; V: TRBV5-1; size: few; CDR3: CASRRTGNSYNEQFF; DNA: TGCGCCAGCAGAAGAACAGGGAACTCCTACAATGAGCAGTTCTTC
D: TRBD2; J: TRBJ2-1; V: TRBV20-1; size: many; CDR3: CSARGPGLAGLGSYNEQFF; DNA: TGCAGTGCTAGAGGTCCGGGACTAGCGGGTTTAGGCTCCTACAATGAGCAGTTCTTC
D: .; J: TRBJ2-3; V: TRBV15; size: .; CDR3: CATSRDREGTYGTQYF; DNA: TGTGCCACCAGCAGAGATCGGGAAGGGACCTACGGTACGCAGTATTTT
D: .; J: TRBJ1-2; V: TRBV7-2; size: .; CDR3: CASSLARRGSYGYTF; DNA: TGTGCCAGCAGCTTAGCGCGTCGGGGGAGCTATGGCTACACCTTC
D: TRBD2; J: TRBJ2-5; V: TRBV5-5; size: .; CDR3: CASSLSPGTSGRSRETQYF; DNA: TGTGCCAGCAGCTTGAGCCCCGGGACTAGCGGAAGGTCCCGGGAGACCCAGTACTTC
D: .; J: TRBJ2-7; V: TRBV7-2; size: once; CDR3: CASSLRTWSEQYF; DNA: TGTGCCAGCAGCTTACGCACATGGAGCGAGCAGTACTTC
D: .; J: TRBJ1-2; V: TRBV29-1; size: .; CDR3: CSVAPEGYGYTF; DNA: TGCAGCGTTGCTCCCGAGGGCTATGGCTACACCTTC
D: .; J: TRBJ1-2; V: TRBV5-5; size: few; CDR3: CASSLGGPGYTF; DNA: TGTGCCAGCAGCTTGGGGGGTCCTGGCTACACCTTC
D: .; J: TRBJ2-5; V: TRBV7-2; size: few; CDR3: CASSRDQGGQYF; DNA: TGTGCCAGCAGCCGGGACCAAGGGGGCCAGTACTTC
D: .; J: TRBJ2-4; V: TRBV18; size: .; CDR3: CASSPQQGQNIQYF; DNA: TGTGCCAGCTCACCGCAGCAGGGCCAAAACATTCAGTACTTC
D: .; J: TRBJ1-2; V: TRBV6-6; size: .; CDR3: CASRPAGGGHGYTF; DNA: TGTGCCAGCCGTCCGGCCGGGGGAGGGCATGGCTACACCTTC
D: .; J: TRBJ1-1; V: TRBV5-1; size: .; CDR3: CASMEGWGTEAFF; DNA: TGCGCCAGCATGGAGGGGTGGGGCACTGAAGCTTTCTTT
D: .; J: TRBJ2-7; V: TRBV5-6; size: few; CDR3: CASSLLAGKFSEQYF; DNA: TGTGCCAGCAGCTTGCTTGCAGGGAAGTTCAGCGAGCAGTACTTC
D: .; J: TRBJ2-1; V: TRBV7-3; size: many; CDR3: CASSPDSSSYNEQFF; DNA: TGTGCCAGCAGCCCGGACAGCTCCTCCTACAATGAGCAGTTCTTC
D: .; J: TRBJ2-5; V: TRBV20-1; size: many; CDR3: CSARDPTSPETQYF; DNA: TGCAGTGCTAGAGATCCCACTAGCCCAGAGACCCAGTACTTC
D: TRBD2; J: TRBJ2-3; V: TRBV20-1; size: .; CDR3: CSAGSGTSGSPDTQYF; DNA: TGCAGTGCTGGGTCAGGGACTAGCGGGAGTCCAGATACGCAGTATTTT
D: TRBD1; J: TRBJ2-5; V: TRBV28; size: .; CDR3: CASSFRGTGEKTQYF; DNA: TGTGCCAGCAGTTTCCGGGGGACAGGGGAAAAGACCCAGTACTTC
D: TRBD2; J: TRBJ2-3; V: TRBV7-3; size: few; CDR3: CASSLIGRAGDTQYF; DNA: TGTGCCAGCAGCTTAATCGGGAGGGCCGGAGATACGCAGTATTTT
D: .; J: TRBJ2-3; V: TRBV21-1; size: .; CDR3: CASSKKCGVSDTQYF; DNA: TGTGCCAGCAGCAAAAAGTGCGGGGTTTCAGATACGCAGTATTTT
D: TRBD2; J: TRBJ2-7; V: TRBV10-3; size: .; CDR3: CAIRGTSGNSYEQYF; DNA: TGTGCCATCAGGGGGACTAGCGGGAACTCCTACGAGCAGTACTTC
D: .; J: TRBJ2-4; V: TRBV7-2; size: .; CDR3: CASSAGPKNIQYF; DNA: TGTGCCAGCAGCGCGGGCCCCAAAAACATTCAGTACTTC
D: .; J: TRBJ1-2; V: TRBV7-9; size: few; CDR3: CASSFMGRVHGYTF; DNA: TGTGCCAGCAGCTTTATGGGCAGGGTCCATGGCTACACCTTC
D: .; J: TRBJ2-5; V: TRBV5-1; size: .; CDR3: CASSSTGHQETQYF; DNA: TGCGCCAGCAGTTCGACAGGCCACCAAGAGACCCAGTACTTC
D: TRBD1; J: TRBJ2-1; V: TRBV6-6; size: .; CDR3: CASSYDRGYEQFF; DNA: TGTGCCAGCAGTTACGACAGGGGCTATGAGCAGTTCTTC
D: .; J: TRBJ2-7; V: TRBV11-2; size: .; CDR3: CASSSGAGAYEQYF; DNA: TGTGCCAGCAGCTCTGGTGCAGGGGCCTACGAGCAGTACTTC
D: .; J: TRBJ2-7; V: TRBV20-1; size: few; CDR3: CSARESTSYEQYF; DNA: TGCAGTGCTAGAGAGTCTACCTCCTACGAGCAGTACTTC
D: .; J: TRBJ2-6; V: TRBV28; size: few; CDR3: CASSPTGLASGANVLTF; DNA: TGTGCCAGCAGTCCAACGGGACTTGCCTCTGGGGCCAACGTCCTGACTTTC
D: .; J: TRBJ1-5; V: TRBV6-1; size: .; CDR3: CASGGLGQANQPQHF; DNA: TGTGCCAGCGGGGGGCTAGGGCAGGCGAATCAGCCCCAGCATTTT
D: .; J: TRBJ2-7; V: TRBV6-6; size: .; CDR3: CASSSSLTYEQYF; DNA: TGTGCCAGCAGTTCCAGTCTCACCTACGAGCAGTACTTC
D: TRBD1; J: TRBJ2-1; V: TRBV27; size: .; CDR3: CASSTLRGEGQEWVEQFF; DNA: TGTGCCAGCAGTACCTTACGGGGTGAGGGACAGGAGTGGGTTGAGCAGTTCTTC
D: .; J: TRBJ2-1; V: TRBV20-1; size: few; CDR3: CSARDPRGSYNEQFF; DNA: TGCAGTGCTAGAGATCCCAGGGGCTCCTACAATGAGCAGTTCTTC
D: TRBD2; J: TRBJ2-2; V: TRBV20-1; size: .; CDR3: CSARDRSASGNTGELFF; DNA: TGCAGTGCTAGAGATCGTTCGGCTAGCGGTAATACCGGGGAGCTGTTTTTT
D: .; J: TRBJ2-3; V: TRBV7-2; size: few; CDR3: CASSQNRADTQYF; DNA: TGTGCCAGCAGTCAGAACAGGGCAGATACGCAGTATTTT
D: .; J: TRBJ1-5; V: TRBV20-1; size: .; CDR3: CSAKRDPQPQHF; DNA: TGCAGTGCAAAACGGGACCCCCAGCCCCAGCATTTT
D: .; J: TRBJ2-6; V: TRBV11-2; size: .; CDR3: CASSLHVGANVLTF; DNA: TGTGCCAGCAGCCTTCACGTGGGGGCCAACGTCCTGACTTTC
D: TRBD2; J: TRBJ2-1; V: TRBV7-2; size: many; CDR3: CASSPPGGSYNEQFF; DNA: TGTGCCAGCAGCCCCCCGGGAGGCTCCTACAATGAGCAGTTCTTC
D: .; J: TRBJ1-4; V: TRBV19; size: once; CDR3: CASRGWHLNEKLFF; DNA: TGTGCCAGTAGAGGTTGGCACCTTAATGAAAAACTGTTTTTT
D: .; J: TRBJ2-7; V: TRBV6-5; size: .; CDR3: CASSPEFQREQNF; DNA: TGTGCCAGCAGTCCCGAATTTCAACGCGAGCAGAACTTC
D: TRBD2; J: TRBJ2-5; V: TRBV10-2; size: .; CDR3: CASSATSGGGTQYF; DNA: TGCGCCAGCAGTGCGACTAGCGGGGGGGGGACCCAGTACTTC
D: .; J: TRBJ1-5; V: TRBV27; size: .; CDR3: CASSFSPYSNQPQHF; DNA: TGTGCCAGCAGTTTTAGTCCGTATAGCAATCAGCCCCAGCATTTT
D: TRBD2; J: TRBJ2-5; V: TRBV2; size: few; CDR3: CASRGLAGGPETQYF; DNA: TGTGCCAGCAGGGGACTAGCGGGAGGCCCAGAGACCCAGTACTTC
D: .; J: TRBJ2-1; V: TRBV29-1; size: many; CDR3: CSVVPGVASAYNEQFF; DNA: TGCAGCGTTGTCCCAGGGGTGGCTAGCGCATACAATGAGCAGTTCTTC